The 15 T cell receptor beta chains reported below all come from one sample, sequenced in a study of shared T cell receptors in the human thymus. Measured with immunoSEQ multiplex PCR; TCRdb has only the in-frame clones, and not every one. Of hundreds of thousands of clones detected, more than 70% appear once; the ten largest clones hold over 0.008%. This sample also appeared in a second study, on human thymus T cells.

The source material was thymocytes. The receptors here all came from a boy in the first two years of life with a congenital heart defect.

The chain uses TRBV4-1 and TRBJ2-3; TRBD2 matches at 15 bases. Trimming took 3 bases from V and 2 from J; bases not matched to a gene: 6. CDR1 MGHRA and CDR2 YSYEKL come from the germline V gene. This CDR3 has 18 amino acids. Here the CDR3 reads CASSHPGLAGGSTDTQYF. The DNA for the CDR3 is TGCGCCAGCAGCCATCCGGGACTAGCGGGAGGCTCCACAGATACGCAGTATTTT.

CDR3 region: CASSPGRREGVRYGYTF. DNA of the CDR3: TGTGCCAGCAGCCCCGGGCGGAGGGAAGGTGTGCGCTATGGCTACACCTTC. This chain links TRBV7-2 with TRBJ1-2; D is unclear. The CDR3 totals 17 residues. From germline, CDR1 is SGHTA and CDR2 FQGNSA. Trimming stripped 5 bases from V and 4 bases from J, with 23 bases between.

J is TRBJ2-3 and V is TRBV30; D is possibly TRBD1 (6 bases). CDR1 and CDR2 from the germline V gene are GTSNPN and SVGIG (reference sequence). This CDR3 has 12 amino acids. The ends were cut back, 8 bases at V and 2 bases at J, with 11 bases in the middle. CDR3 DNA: TGTGCCCACAGGGCTTACACAGATACGCAGTATTTT. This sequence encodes CAHRAYTDTQYF.

The CDR3 coding sequence is TGTGCCAGCAGTTACTCAAGGACTAGCGGGAGTCAGACCCAGTACTTC. Translated: CASSYSRTSGSQTQYF. The gene calls are TRBV6-5 and TRBJ2-5, with 13 positions matching TRBD2. V lost 0 bases and J lost 6; bases outside the gene matches: 4. This CDR3 has 16 residues. Looked up from germline, CDR1 is MNHEY and CDR2 is SVGAGI.

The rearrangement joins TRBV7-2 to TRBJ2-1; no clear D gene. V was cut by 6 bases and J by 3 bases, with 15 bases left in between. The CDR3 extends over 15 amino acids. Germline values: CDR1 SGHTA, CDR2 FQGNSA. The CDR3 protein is CASSNDHYIYNEQFF. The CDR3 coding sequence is TGTGCCAGCAGTAATGATCATTACATCTACAATGAGCAGTTCTTC.

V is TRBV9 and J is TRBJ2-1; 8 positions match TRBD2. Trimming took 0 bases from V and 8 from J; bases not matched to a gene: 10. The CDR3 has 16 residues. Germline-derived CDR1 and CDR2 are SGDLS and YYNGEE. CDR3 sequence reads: CASSVVSAGGIHEQFF. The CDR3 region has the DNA TGTGCCAGCAGCGTAGTCTCCGCGGGAGGAATCCATGAGCAGTTCTTC. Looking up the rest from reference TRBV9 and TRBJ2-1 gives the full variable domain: DSGVTQTPKHLITATGQRVTLRCSPRSGDLSVYWYQQSLDQGLQFLIQYYNGEERAKGNILERFSAQQFPDLHSELNLSSLELGDSALYFCASSVVSAGGIHEQFFGPGTRLTVL.

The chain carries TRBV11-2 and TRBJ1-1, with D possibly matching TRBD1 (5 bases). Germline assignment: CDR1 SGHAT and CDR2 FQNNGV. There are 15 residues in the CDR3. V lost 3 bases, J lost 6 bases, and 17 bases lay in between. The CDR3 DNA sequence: TGTGCCAGCAGCTTCCCGGGACCGGCGGGGGCTGAAGCTTTCTTT. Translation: CASSFPGPAGAEAFF.

The CDR3 nucleotides are TGTGCCAGCAGCCCTCCGACTAGCGGGGGGACATTTTTCACAGATACGCAGTATTTT. This gives the protein CASSPPTSGGTFFTDTQYF. The gene calls are TRBV13 and TRBJ2-3, with TRBD2 matching over 13 bases. Germline V gene data show CDR1 as PRHDT and CDR2 as FYEKMQ (reference sequence). The CDR3 is 19 amino acids. The V and J ends lost 5 bases and 2 bases, in that order; junction bases with no gene match: 13. Drawing the rest from reference TRBV13 and TRBJ2-3, the complete variable domain is AAGVIQSPRHLIKEKRETATLKCYPIPRHDTVYWYQQGPGQDPQFLISFYEKMQSDKGSIPDRFSAQQFSDYHSELNMSSLELGDSALYFCASSPPTSGGTFFTDTQYFGPGTRLTVL.

CDR3 region: CASSLGTFSLGGYTF. The CDR3 DNA follows: TGTGCCAGCAGCTTGGGGACTTTTTCTCTCGGGGGCTACACCTTC. The chain links TRBV5-6 to TRBJ1-2; D not certain. CDR3 length: 15 amino acids. Germline V gene lookup returns CDR1 SGHDT and CDR2 YYEEEE. V was shortened by 0 bases and J by 8 bases, with 17 bases between the two germline ends.

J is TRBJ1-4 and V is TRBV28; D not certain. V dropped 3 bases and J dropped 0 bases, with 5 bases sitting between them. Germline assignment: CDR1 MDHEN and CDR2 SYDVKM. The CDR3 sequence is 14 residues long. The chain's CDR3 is CASSFGATNEKLFF. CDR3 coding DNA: TGTGCCAGCAGTTTCGGTGCAACTAATGAAAAACTGTTTTTT. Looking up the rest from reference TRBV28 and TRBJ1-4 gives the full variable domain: DVKVTQSSRYLVKRTGEKVFLECVQDMDHENMFWYRQDPGLGLRLIYFSYDVKMKEKGDIPEGYSVSREKKERFSLILESASTNQTSMYLCASSFGATNEKLFFGSGTQLSVL.

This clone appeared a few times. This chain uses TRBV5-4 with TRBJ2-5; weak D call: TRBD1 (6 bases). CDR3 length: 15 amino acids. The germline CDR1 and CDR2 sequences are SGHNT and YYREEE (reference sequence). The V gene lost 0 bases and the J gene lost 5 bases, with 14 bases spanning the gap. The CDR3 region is CASSLAAGVGETQYF. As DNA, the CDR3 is TGTGCCAGCAGCTTGGCAGCAGGGGTGGGCGAGACCCAGTACTTC.

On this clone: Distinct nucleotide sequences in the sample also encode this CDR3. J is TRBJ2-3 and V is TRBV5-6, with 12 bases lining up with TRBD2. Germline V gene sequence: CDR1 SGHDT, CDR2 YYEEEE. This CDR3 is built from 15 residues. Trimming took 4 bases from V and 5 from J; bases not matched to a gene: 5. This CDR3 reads CASSPSGGDRDTQYF. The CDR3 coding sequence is TGTGCCAGCAGCCCTAGCGGGGGGGATAGAGATACGCAGTATTTT.

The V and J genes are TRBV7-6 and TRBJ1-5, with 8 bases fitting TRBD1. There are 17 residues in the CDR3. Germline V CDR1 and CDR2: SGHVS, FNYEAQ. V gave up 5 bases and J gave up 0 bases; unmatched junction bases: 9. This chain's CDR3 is CASSPGQGGYSNQPQHF. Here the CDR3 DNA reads TGTGCCAGCAGCCCCGGACAGGGTGGTTATAGCAATCAGCCCCAGCATTTT.

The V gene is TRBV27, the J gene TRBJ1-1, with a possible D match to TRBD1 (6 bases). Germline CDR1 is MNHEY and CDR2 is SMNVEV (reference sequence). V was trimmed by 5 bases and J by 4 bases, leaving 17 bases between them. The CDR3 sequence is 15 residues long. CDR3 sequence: CASSLSGVGGTEAFF. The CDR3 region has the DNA TGTGCCAGCAGTCTTTCAGGGGTGGGTGGCACTGAAGCTTTCTTT.

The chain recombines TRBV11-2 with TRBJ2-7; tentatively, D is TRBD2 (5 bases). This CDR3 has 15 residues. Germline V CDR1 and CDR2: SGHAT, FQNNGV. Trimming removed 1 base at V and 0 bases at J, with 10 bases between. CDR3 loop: CASSLVGSFSYEQYF. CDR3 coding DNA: TGTGCCAGCAGCTTAGTAGGGAGCTTCTCCTACGAGCAGTACTTC.